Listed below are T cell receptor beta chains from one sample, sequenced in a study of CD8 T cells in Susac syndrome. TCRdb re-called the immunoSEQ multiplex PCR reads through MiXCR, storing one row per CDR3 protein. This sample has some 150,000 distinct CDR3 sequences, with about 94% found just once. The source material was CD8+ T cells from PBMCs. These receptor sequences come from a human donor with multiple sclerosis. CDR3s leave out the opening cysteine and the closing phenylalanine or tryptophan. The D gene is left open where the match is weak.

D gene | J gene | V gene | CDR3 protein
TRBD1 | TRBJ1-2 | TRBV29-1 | SVEDRSGTDYGYT
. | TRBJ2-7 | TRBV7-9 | ASGDSYEQY
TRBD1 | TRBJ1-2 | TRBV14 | ASSLQGAYDGYT
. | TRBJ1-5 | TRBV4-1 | ASSQGLDNQPQH
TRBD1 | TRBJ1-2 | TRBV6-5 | ASSYGEGQRYGYT
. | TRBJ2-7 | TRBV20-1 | SAPAGQVTYEQY
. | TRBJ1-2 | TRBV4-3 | ASSQVSAGSGYT
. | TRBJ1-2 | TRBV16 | ASSQSSPGGYGYT
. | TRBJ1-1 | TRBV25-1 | ASSERYTEAF
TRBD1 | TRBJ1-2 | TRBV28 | ASSLRGQGANYGYT
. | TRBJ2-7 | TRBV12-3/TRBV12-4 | ASSPPGDSSYEQY
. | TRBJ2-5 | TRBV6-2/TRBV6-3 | ASNPGTAKETQY
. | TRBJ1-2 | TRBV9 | ASSVWDGTNYGYT
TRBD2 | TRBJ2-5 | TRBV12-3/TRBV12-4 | ASSPRGEETQY